A selection of T cell receptor beta chains follows, all from one sample in a study of blood T cell repertoires in COVID-19. Profiled with immunoSEQ multiplex PCR; TCRdb holds only in-frame clones, not every one. The data contain about 42,000 clones, around 79% of them singletons. The sample taken for sequencing was peripheral blood. These receptors all come from a woman aged 80 or older with acute or convalescent COVID-19. Each CDR3 is given with its conserved first and last residue. The D gene is left open where the match is weak. Size tells how often a clone was seen (once, few, many) or the class of an expanded clone, and some rows leave it out.

V	size	J	D	DNA	CDR3
TRBV19	.	TRBJ2-4	TRBD2	TGTGCCAGTACCGGATCCAATAGCGGGAGCGAAAACATTCAGTACTTC	CASTGSNSGSENIQYF
TRBV2	.	TRBJ1-1	TRBD1	TGTGCCAGCAGGACTACAGGGGGCACTGAAGCTTTCTTT	CASRTTGGTEAFF
TRBV5-4	.	TRBJ2-3	.	TGTGCCAGCAGCCCTCGTACTAGCACAGATACGCAGTATTTT	CASSPRTSTDTQYF
TRBV5-1	.	TRBJ2-3	TRBD2	TGCGCCAGCAGCCCCGGACTAGGACCGCAGTATTTT	CASSPGLGPQYF
TRBV9	.	TRBJ2-7	TRBD2	TGTGCCAGCAGCTTCCGGGGAACTAGCGGCTACGAGCAGTACTTC	CASSFRGTSGYEQYF
TRBV29-1	.	TRBJ1-1	TRBD1	TGCAGCGCAGGACAGGGCTCCTTCATAAGTGCCATGAACACTGAAGCTTTCTTT	CSAGQGSFISAMNTEAFF
TRBV3-1/TRBV3-2	.	TRBJ1-5	TRBD1	TGTGCCAGCAGCCTTCGACAGGGGGCTGGGCAGCCCCAGCATTTT	CASSLRQGAGQPQHF
TRBV19	once	TRBJ2-5	TRBD2	TGTGCCAGTACCCGTACTAGCGGCCGGAGGGTGGGAGAGACCCAGTACTTC	CASTRTSGRRVGETQYF
TRBV6-5	.	TRBJ1-3	.	TGTGCCAGCAGTTCCTACAGTTTAACTGGAAACACCATATATTTT	CASSSYSLTGNTIYF
TRBV5-8	.	TRBJ2-1	TRBD2	TGTGCCAGCAGCTCTAGCGGAAAGAGCTCCTACAATGAGCAGTTCTTC	CASSSSGKSSYNEQFF
TRBV7-2	.	TRBJ2-7	TRBD2	TGTGCCAGCAGCCCGGGACTAGCCTTCTACGAGCAGTACTTC	CASSPGLAFYEQYF
TRBV5-6	few	TRBJ2-2	.	TGTGCCAGCAGCTTGATACAGACCTACGATGGGGAGCTGTTTTTT	CASSLIQTYDGELFF
TRBV28	.	TRBJ2-7	TRBD1	TGTGCCAGCAGTTTCATAGGACAGGGGGCCTACGAGCAGTACTTC	CASSFIGQGAYEQYF
TRBV29-1	.	TRBJ2-7	.	TGCAGCTCCCTCGCGGCTAGTGGGAGCTCCTACGAGCAGTACTTC	CSSLAASGSSYEQYF
TRBV5-1	.	TRBJ2-5	.	TGCGCCAGCAGCTTGGCACGTCGGGAAGAGACCCAGTACTTC	CASSLARREETQYF
TRBV19	few	TRBJ1-2	.	TGTGCCAGTAAGGGGCAGGGGCGGTATGGCTACACCTTC	CASKGQGRYGYTF
TRBV5-4	.	TRBJ2-1	TRBD2	TGTGCCAGCAGCTGGGGGACTAGCGGGGCCCCTAAGCAGTTCTTC	CASSWGTSGAPKQFF
TRBV12-5	.	TRBJ1-1	TRBD1	TGTGCTAGTGGCCCTTCCCGACAGGGTAGGACTGAAGCTTTCTTT	CASGPSRQGRTEAFF
TRBV18	.	TRBJ1-1	TRBD1	TGTGCCAGCTCACCGACAGGGGAGGGGACTGAAGCTTTCTTT	CASSPTGEGTEAFF
TRBV30	.	TRBJ2-7	TRBD2	TGTGCCTGGAGTGGACTAGCGGCGTACGAGCAGTACTTC	CAWSGLAAYEQYF
TRBV4-2	.	TRBJ1-2	TRBD1	TGTGCCAGCAGCCGACGGACAGGGACTCCTAACTATGGCTACACCTTC	CASSRRTGTPNYGYTF
TRBV6-2/TRBV6-3	.	TRBJ2-7	TRBD1	TGTGCCAGCAGTACGGGACAGGGGACCTACGAGCAGTACTTC	CASSTGQGTYEQYF
TRBV7-2	.	TRBJ1-2	.	TGTGCCAGCAGCGCTACCCCGTATGGCTACACCTTC	CASSATPYGYTF
TRBV20-1	.	TRBJ2-2	.	TGCAGTGCTAGGACAGCCGGGGAGCTGTTTTTT	CSARTAGELFF
TRBV18	.	TRBJ1-2	.	TGTGCCAGCTCACCACAGGAGGGGAAAGGGTATGGCTACACCTTC	CASSPQEGKGYGYTF
TRBV11-1	.	TRBJ2-1	TRBD1	TGTGCCAGCAATTCCGGACAGGGGACCTACAATGAGCAGTTCTTC	CASNSGQGTYNEQFF
TRBV10-3	.	TRBJ2-3	TRBD1	TGTGCCACCCAACCCGGGACAGGGCGCCTGGCAGATACGCAGTATTTT	CATQPGTGRLADTQYF
TRBV10-1	.	TRBJ2-1	.	TGCGCCAGCAGTGAGTCACCCCCGAGAGGGCAGTTCTTC	CASSESPPRGQFF
TRBV7-9	.	TRBJ1-1	TRBD1	TGTGCCAGCAGCTTACTTCGGACAGGGCTTATGAACACTGAAGCTTTCTTT	CASSLLRTGLMNTEAFF
TRBV7-2	.	TRBJ2-7	TRBD2	TGTGCCAGCAGTCTTTCGGGGAGCGGGGACTCCTACGAGCAGTACTTC	CASSLSGSGDSYEQYF
TRBV5-6	few	TRBJ1-6	.	TGTGCCAGCAGCCCCTGGCCTGGGGACATCGCACCCCTCCACTTT	CASSPWPGDIAPLHF
TRBV9	once	TRBJ1-2	.	TGTGCCAGCAGCGACCGAGACAGCCACGAAGGGTATGGCTACACCTTC	CASSDRDSHEGYGYTF
TRBV18	once	TRBJ2-1	TRBD1	TGTGCCAGCTCACCACGGGACAGGTCCTATATCGCGTTCTTC	CASSPRDRSYIAFF
TRBV6-1	.	TRBJ2-5	.	TGTGCCAGCAGTGAGGTCCCCTCGGCGGCCCAGTACTTC	CASSEVPSAAQYF
TRBV4-2	.	TRBJ1-2	.	TGTGCCAGCAGCCAAGGGCAGGGAATAAGGGAAGGCTACACCTTC	CASSQGQGIREGYTF
TRBV11-1	.	TRBJ1-1	TRBD1	TGTGCCAGCAGCCCGGGACAGGGGTACACTGAAGCTTTCTTT	CASSPGQGYTEAFF
TRBV12-3/TRBV12-4	.	TRBJ1-1	.	TGTGCCAGCACACTAGGAAGGAGCACTGAAGCTTTCTTT	CASTLGRSTEAFF
TRBV10-2	.	TRBJ2-3	TRBD2	TGCGCCAGCGAAAGGGGACTAGCGGGCACAGATACGCAGTATTTT	CASERGLAGTDTQYF
TRBV7-8	few	TRBJ1-2	.	TGTGCCAGCAACCCCCGGGGGAGGACCTCAAACTATGGCTACACCTTC	CASNPRGRTSNYGYTF
TRBV19	.	TRBJ2-7	.	TGTGCCAGTAGTATAAGGCCTAGCGAGGACTACGAGCAGTACTTC	CASSIRPSEDYEQYF
TRBV19	.	TRBJ2-1	TRBD1	TGTGCCAGTACTAGACAGGGGAGGTCAAATGAGCAGTTCTTC	CASTRQGRSNEQFF
TRBV6-4	few	TRBJ2-6	.	TGTGCCAGCTCCCGGGATCCACTCTCTGGGGCCAACGTCCTGACTTTC	CASSRDPLSGANVLTF
TRBV5-1	.	TRBJ2-3	.	TGCGCCAGCAGCTTGTTTAACGGTATCACAGATACGCAGTATTTT	CASSLFNGITDTQYF
TRBV5-6	.	TRBJ2-7	TRBD1	TGTGCCAGCAGCACCTACCGGACAGGGAATACCTACGAGCAGTACTTC	CASSTYRTGNTYEQYF
TRBV5-6	.	TRBJ2-1	.	TGTGCCAGCAGCTTGGGAGCCGGGACATACAACAATGAGCAGTTCTTC	CASSLGAGTYNNEQFF
TRBV7-2	.	TRBJ2-2	TRBD2	TGTGCCAGCAGCTTGGCTCCGGGACTAGCGGGAGCGGGGGAGCTGTTTTTT	CASSLAPGLAGAGELFF